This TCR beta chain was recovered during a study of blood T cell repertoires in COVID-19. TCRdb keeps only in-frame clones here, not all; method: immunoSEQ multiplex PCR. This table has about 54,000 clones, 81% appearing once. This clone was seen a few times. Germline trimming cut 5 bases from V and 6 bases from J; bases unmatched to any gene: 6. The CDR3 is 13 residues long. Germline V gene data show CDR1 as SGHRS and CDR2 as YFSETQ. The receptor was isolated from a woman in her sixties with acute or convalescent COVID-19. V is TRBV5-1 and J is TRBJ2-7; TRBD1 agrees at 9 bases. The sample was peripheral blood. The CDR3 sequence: CASRGGQGGEQYF. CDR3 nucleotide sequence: TGCGCCAGCAGGGGGGGACAGGGCGGCGAGCAGTACTTC.